The 18 T cell receptor beta chains presented below share a single source sample, sequenced in a study of a mutant IDH1 vaccine in newly diagnosed glioma. Sequencing was performed with immunoSEQ multiplex PCR; in TCRdb, only in-frame clones are kept and a portion is missing. Of about 36,000 clones in the sample, approximately 80% were seen once. Their recognized antigens are unknown. Time point in this sample: week 5, during vaccination. Alongside topical imiquimod, each dose of vaccine comprised 300 ug of mutant IDH1 20-mer peptide. The sequencing used PBMCs, collected from a glioma patient whose treatment included an IDH1 peptide vaccine. The origin of the receptors is a man aged 45-60 years with glioma.

V usage is TRBV19 and J usage is TRBJ2-7; D gene ambiguous. The CDR3 sequence is 13 residues long. Germline CDR1 LNHDA, CDR2 SQIVND (reference sequence). Between the trimmed V and J ends, which lost 7 bases and 3 bases, there was a span of 13 bases. This CDR3 is CASKSTSNYEQYF. The CDR3 nucleotides read TGTGCCAGTAAGAGTACAAGTAACTACGAGCAGTACTTC.

The rearrangement uses TRBV19 and TRBJ2-5; 7 nucleotides align to TRBD1. Germline V gene data show CDR1 as LNHDA and CDR2 as SQIVND (reference sequence). Losses at the gene ends were 7 bases for V and 5 bases for J; bases not matched to a gene: 4. There are 12 residues in the CDR3. The DNA for the CDR3 is TGTGCCAGTACCGACAGGGTCGAGACCCAGTACTTC. Protein sequence: CASTDRVETQYF.

The chain has TRBV5-4 and TRBJ1-1; tentative D call: TRBD1 (5 bases). The CDR3 is 13 residues long. Trimming removed 6 bases from V and 4 bases from J, with 13 bases in between. CDR1 and CDR2 (germline): SGHNT, YYREEE (reference sequence). This CDR3 reads CASTREGGTEAFF. CDR3 nucleotide sequence: TGTGCCAGCACCAGGGAAGGTGGCACTGAAGCTTTCTTT.

This chain joins TRBV7-6 and TRBJ1-4; D is uncertain. The V and J ends lost 7 bases and 7 bases respectively, with 10 bases between them. The CDR3 spans 12 residues. Germline values: CDR1 SGHVS, CDR2 FNYEAQ. The chain's CDR3 is CASTSLGEKLFF. The CDR3 bases are TGTGCCAGCACCTCCCTGGGTGAAAAACTGTTTTTT.

The chain employs TRBV15 and TRBJ2-7; D remains unclear. This CDR3 has 12 residues. With 2 bases removed from V and 3 bases from J, the gap between germline ends came to 5 bases. CDR1 is LNHNV, CDR2 YYDKDF, per germline (reference sequence). This chain's CDR3 is CATSRRSYEQYF. CDR3 DNA sequence: TGTGCCACCAGCAGAAGGAGCTACGAGCAGTACTTC.

The genes are TRBV7-9 and TRBJ2-1; maybe TRBD2 (5 bases). Germline values: CDR1 SEHNR, CDR2 FQNEAQ (reference sequence). The CDR3 loop spans 12 amino acids. The ends were cut back, 6 bases at V and 9 bases at J, with 12 bases in the middle. The CDR3 bases are TGTGCCAGCAGTCCTACTAGTACTGAGCAGTTCTTC. The encoded protein is CASSPTSTEQFF.

This clone was found once. The chain joins TRBV6-6 to TRBJ1-2, with D perhaps matching TRBD1 (6 bases). The V gene lost 5 bases and the J gene lost 7 bases, with 20 bases spanning the gap. The CDR3 totals 15 residues. Germline V CDR1 and CDR2: MNHNY, SVGAGI (reference sequence). The CDR3 nucleotides read TGTGCCAGCAGTACGCCCGTTTCAGGGGCCCGTGGCTACACCTTC. Translating gives CASSTPVSGARGYTF.

The chain carries TRBV19 and TRBJ1-5, with a weak D call TRBD1 (5 bases). The V gene lost 8 bases and the J gene lost 5 bases, with 13 bases spanning the gap. The CDR3 sequence is 13 residues long. Germline V gene sequence: CDR1 LNHDA, CDR2 SQIVND (reference sequence). The CDR3 DNA reads TGTGCCAGTCAGAAAGACAGTTATCAGCCCCAGCATTTT. Translating it yields CASQKDSYQPQHF.

The chain links TRBV9 to TRBJ2-7; D may be TRBD1 (6 bases). Trimming pared 4 bases from V and 2 bases from J, leaving 19 bases between. Looked up from germline, CDR1 is SGDLS and CDR2 is YYNGEE. The CDR3 has 16 amino acids. The CDR3 bases are TGTGCCAGCAGCCAATCCGCCCTGACAGGAGCCTACGAGCAGTACTTC. Amino acid sequence: CASSQSALTGAYEQYF.

The J gene is TRBJ2-2, the V gene TRBV10-3; D is possibly TRBD1 or TRBD2 (7 bases each). Looked up from germline, CDR1 is ENHRY and CDR2 is SYGVKD. The CDR3 has 13 amino acids. V was cut by 11 bases and J by 7 bases, with 17 bases left in between. The CDR3 is CAARGGAGGELFF. The CDR3 DNA is TGTGCCGCCAGGGGGGGGGCTGGCGGGGAGCTGTTTTTT.

V usage is TRBV9 and J usage is TRBJ2-7; D is possibly TRBD1 or TRBD2 (5 bases each). CDR1 is SGDLS and CDR2 is YYNGEE in the germline V gene. Trimming took 4 bases from V and 0 from J, leaving 11 bases between them. The CDR3 loop spans 14 amino acids. CDR3 sequence reads: CASSPAGSSYEQYF. The DNA for the CDR3 is TGTGCCAGCAGCCCCGCAGGGAGCTCCTACGAGCAGTACTTC. Full variable domain (outside the CDR3, taken from reference TRBV9 and TRBJ2-7): DSGVTQTPKHLITATGQRVTLRCSPRSGDLSVYWYQQSLDQGLQFLIQYYNGEERAKGNILERFSAQQFPDLHSELNLSSLELGDSALYFCASSPAGSSYEQYFGPGTRLTVT.

The genes are TRBV2 and TRBJ2-7; 7 nucleotides line up with TRBD2. This CDR3 is 14 amino acids long. J gave up 6 bases and V 4 bases, and 9 bases lay outside the gene matches. Germline assignment: CDR1 SNHLY and CDR2 FYNNEI. The CDR3 DNA reads TGTGCCAGCAGTGGCTTACTAGGGAGGGTCGAGCAGTACTTC. Protein: CASSGLLGRVEQYF.

The V gene is TRBV5-1, the J gene TRBJ1-4, with 7 bases identical to TRBD1. With V trimmed by 4 bases and J by 4 bases, 10 bases remained unmatched. The CDR3 spans 16 residues. Germline V gene lookup returns CDR1 SGHRS and CDR2 YFSETQ. In DNA form, the CDR3 reads TGCGCCAGCAGCACGACGACAGGGACTTATAATGAAAAACTGTTTTTT. Protein: CASSTTTGTYNEKLFF.

The chain combines TRBV27 with TRBJ1-1; tentative D call: TRBD1 (5 bases). Per germline, CDR1 MNHEY and CDR2 SMNVEV (reference sequence). This CDR3 contains 14 residues. V lost 3 bases to trimming and J lost 5 bases, with 13 bases between them. The CDR3 nucleotides are TGTGCCAGCAGTTTCGGGAGGGGAAGGACTGAAGCTTTCTTT. Protein sequence: CASSFGRGRTEAFF.

CDR3 sequence reads: CASSYRNYEQYF. For the CDR3, the DNA is TGTGCCAGCAGTTACCGGAACTACGAGCAGTACTTC. V usage is TRBV6-6 and J usage is TRBJ2-7; D not certain. The germline V gene encodes CDR1 MNHNY and CDR2 SVGAGI (reference sequence). The V end was cut by 2 bases, the J end by 3 bases, with 5 bases between. This CDR3 has 12 residues.

The rearrangement uses TRBV7-9 and TRBJ1-2; possibly TRBD1 for D (5 bases). CDR3 size: 15 residues. The V end was cut by 0 bases, the J end by 3 bases, with 11 bases between. The germline V gene has CDR1 SEHNR and CDR2 FQNEAQ (reference sequence). The CDR3 spells CASSLAETDHYGYTF. CDR3 DNA: TGTGCCAGCAGCTTAGCGGAGACAGACCACTATGGCTACACCTTC.

As for this clone: The same CDR3 arises from other DNA sequences in this sample as well. This rearrangement joins TRBV29-1 to TRBJ1-1; maybe TRBD1 (6 bases). CDR1 SQVTM and CDR2 ANQGSEA come from the germline V gene. Trimming stripped 0 bases from V and 4 bases from J, with 12 bases between. The CDR3 runs to 14 residues. CDR3 sequence: CSVEDRTGATEAFF. The CDR3 DNA follows: TGCAGCGTTGAAGATAGGACGGGGGCCACTGAAGCTTTCTTT.

The chain carries TRBV9 and TRBJ1-4; D is unclear. V lost 4 bases and J lost 0, with 7 bases in between. Germline V gene lookup returns CDR1 SGDLS and CDR2 YYNGEE. The CDR3 length is 14 residues. CDR3 loop: CASSPGTTNEKLFF. The CDR3 coding sequence is TGTGCCAGCAGCCCTGGAACAACTAATGAAAAACTGTTTTTT.